These 24 T cell receptor beta chains were all obtained from the same sample, sequenced in a study of cytomegalovirus exposure and HLA in healthy donors. Primers: 60 Vbeta forward and 13 Jbeta reverse. Sequencing used immunoSEQ multiplex PCR; TCRdb keeps in-frame clones, though not all of them. Of over 200,000 clones in the sample, over 80% are singletons; the top ten hold 5.5% to 7.5%. Sequencing was done on a sample of PBMCs. The receptors stem from a man aged 35-49 years in good health and CMV-seropositive.

The V gene is TRBV20-1, the J gene TRBJ2-7; D gene ambiguous. With 6 bases removed from V and 5 bases from J, the gap between germline ends came to 11 bases. CDR3 length: 11 residues. Germline assignment: CDR1 DFQATT and CDR2 SNEGSKA (reference sequence). The CDR3 nucleotides are TGCAGTGCCGCCACAGACGACGAGCAGTACTTC. Amino acids: CSAATDDEQYF.

The chain couples TRBV29-1 to TRBJ2-3, with TRBD1 matching over 8 bases. The CDR3 contains 14 residues. Germline CDR1 reads SQVTM; CDR2 reads ANQGSEA. After removal of 3 bases from V and 1 base from J, the junction contained 3 bases not matched to a gene. The CDR3 region is CSVDPGQGTDTQYF. The CDR3 nucleotides are TGCAGCGTTGACCCGGGACAGGGCACAGATACGCAGTATTTT.

The chain joins TRBV14 to TRBJ2-7, with TRBD1 matching over 10 bases. This CDR3 is built from 15 residues. Germline V lookup: CDR1 SGHDN, CDR2 FVKESK. The J segment lost 4 bases and the V segment lost 2 bases, leaving 5 bases of the junction unmatched. This CDR3 is CASSQLAGQGYEQYF. As DNA, the CDR3 is TGTGCCAGCAGCCAACTTGCGGGACAGGGGTACGAGCAGTACTTC.

The CDR3 bases are TGTGCCAGCAGCGCGCGGAGGGCCACAGATACGCAGTATTTT. Its translation: CASSARRATDTQYF. The chain uses TRBV6-5 and TRBJ2-3; tentatively, D is TRBD2 (6 bases). CDR3 length: 14 residues. Trimming left V 6 bases short and J 2 bases short, with 12 bases between. Germline CDR1 is MNHEY and CDR2 is SVGAGI.

The chain carries TRBV4-1 and TRBJ2-3; no clear D gene. Between the trimmed V and J ends, which lost 1 base and 1 base, there was a span of 12 bases. The CDR3 covers 16 residues. Germline CDR1 and CDR2: MGHRA and YSYEKL. The CDR3 nucleotides are TGCGCCAGCAGCCAAGTTAGCCTTACTCGCACAGATACGCAGTATTTT. It codes for CASSQVSLTRTDTQYF.

This sequence joins TRBV7-9 and TRBJ1-2, with TRBD1 identical over 12 bases. Germline values: CDR1 SEHNR, CDR2 FQNEAQ (reference sequence). The CDR3 runs 15 residues. Trimming at V came to 0 bases and at J to 7 bases, leaving 3 bases not matched to a gene. DNA for the CDR3: TGTGCCAGCAGCTTAGCGGGGACAGGGGGCGGTGGCTACACCTTC. It is translated as CASSLAGTGGGGYTF.

The V gene is TRBV29-1, the J gene TRBJ2-2; 9 bases line up with TRBD2. CDR3 length: 14 amino acids. Germline CDR1 is SQVTM and CDR2 is ANQGSEA. V trimming: 2 bases; J trimming: 5 bases; junction bases outside the gene matches: 3. CDR3 sequence: CSVEPLAGTGELFF. The CDR3 nucleotides are TGCAGCGTTGAACCCCTAGCGGGGACCGGGGAGCTGTTTTTT.

The count of this clone is one. The rearrangement uses TRBV28 and TRBJ2-7, with 8 bases that match TRBD2. Trimming removed 4 bases from V and 5 bases from J; junction bases left unmatched: 19. Germline CDR1 MDHEN, CDR2 SYDVKM. The CDR3 is made up of 18 amino acids. The CDR3 DNA reads TGTGCCAGCAGTTCCCCCCCTCATGAGCGGGAGCTCGGAAACGAGCAGTACGTC. Encoded protein: CASSSPPHERELGNEQYV.

The chain is built from TRBV2 and TRBJ2-7; weak D call: TRBD1 (8 bases). V dropped 4 bases and J dropped 0 bases, with 16 bases sitting between them. In germline, CDR1 is SNHLY, CDR2 FYNNEI. The length of the CDR3 is 16 residues. The CDR3 reads CASSGGGQVSSYEQYV. CDR3 coding DNA: TGTGCCAGCAGTGGGGGGGGACAGGTAAGCTCCTACGAGCAGTACGTC.

This chain joins TRBV4-2 and TRBJ1-1; perhaps TRBD1 as D (5 bases). Trimming took off 6 bases at V and 1 base at J, with 15 bases between the two ends. Germline CDR1 LGHNA, CDR2 YNFKEQ. There are 15 residues in the CDR3. Here the CDR3 reads CASSQHRGGNTEAFF. CDR3 in DNA: TGTGCCAGCAGTCAACACCGGGGGGGGAACACTGAAGCTTTCTTT.

The J gene is TRBJ2-3, the V gene TRBV6-6, with 9 bases aligning to TRBD1. In germline, CDR1 is MNHNY, CDR2 SVGAGI (reference sequence). There are 14 residues in the CDR3. The junction had 9 bases not matched to a gene; V was cut back by 7 bases and J by 7 bases. The CDR3 nucleotides read TGTGCCAGCAACGTGGACAGGGGTTATCATACGCAGTATTTT. This encodes CASNVDRGYHTQYF.

V is TRBV19 and J is TRBJ2-3; 11 nucleotides line up with TRBD2. V trimming: 5 bases; J trimming: 2 bases; junction bases outside the gene matches: 6. Germline V gives CDR1 LNHDA, CDR2 SQIVND (reference sequence). CDR3 length: 16 residues. CDR3 in DNA: TGTGCCAGTAGTTACGGGACTAGCGGACTCACAGATACGCAGTATTTT. This gives the protein CASSYGTSGLTDTQYF.

The V call is TRBV5-1, the J call TRBJ1-1; D gene uncertain. V was cut by 1 base and J by 1 base, with 5 bases left in between. CDR3 length equals 13 residues. Per the germline V gene, CDR1 is SGHRS and CDR2 is YFSETQ. This CDR3 reads CASSLLGNTEAFF. The CDR3 nucleotides read TGCGCCAGCAGCTTGCTCGGGAACACTGAAGCTTTCTTT.

The CDR3 is CASSQGGQGYEKLFF. The CDR3 region has the DNA TGCGCCAGCAGCCAAGGGGGACAGGGGTATGAAAAACTGTTTTTT. V and J are TRBV4-1 and TRBJ1-4, with TRBD1 matching 10 bases. The germline V gene has CDR1 MGHRA and CDR2 YSYEKL. With 1 base clipped from V and 6 bases from J, the junction kept 2 bases outside the gene matches. CDR3 length equals 15 residues.

The rearrangement joins TRBV10-3 to TRBJ1-3; D perhaps matches TRBD1 (6 bases). Trimming shortened V by 3 bases and J by 8 bases, and 17 bases separated the two germline ends. Looked up from germline, CDR1 is ENHRY and CDR2 is SYGVKD. The CDR3 has 15 amino acids. The CDR3 loop reads CAISDFSGAPDTIYF. CDR3 in DNA: TGTGCCATCAGTGATTTCTCAGGGGCTCCGGACACCATATATTTT.

The V and J genes are TRBV5-4 and TRBJ2-1, with a possible D match to TRBD2 (5 bases). The CDR3 totals 14 residues. Per germline, CDR1 SGHNT and CDR2 YYREEE (reference sequence). Trimming left V 4 bases short and J 2 bases short, with 10 bases between. CDR3 sequence (DNA): TGTGCCAGCAGCCCATCAGCGGCCTACAATGAGCAGTTCTTC. It translates to CASSPSAAYNEQFF.

The J gene is TRBJ1-1, the V gene TRBV5-1; D gene unclear. CDR1 SGHRS and CDR2 YFSETQ come from the germline V gene. V lost 2 bases, J lost 1 base, and 6 bases lay in between. The CDR3 length is 13 residues. CDR3 residues: CASSLIGNTEAFF. The CDR3 nucleotides are TGCGCCAGCAGCTTAATCGGGAACACTGAAGCTTTCTTT.

V is TRBV10-2 and J is TRBJ1-2; D perhaps matches TRBD1 (6 bases). Germline values: CDR1 WSHSY, CDR2 SAAADI. With 7 bases removed from V and 3 bases from J, the gap between germline ends came to 12 bases. The CDR3 has 13 residues. As DNA, the CDR3 is TGCGCCAGCACCAAGGGGGTAGACTATGGCTACACCTTC. Encoded protein: CASTKGVDYGYTF.

This clone was counted only a few times. V usage is TRBV6-5 and J usage is TRBJ1-2; the D gene is possibly TRBD1 (5 bases). The CDR3 has 15 residues. Germline CDR1 reads MNHEY; CDR2 reads SVGAGI. Trimming stripped 6 bases from V and 4 bases from J, with 18 bases between. The CDR3 sequence is CASSQPREGAYGYTF. Here the CDR3 DNA reads TGTGCCAGCAGCCAACCCAGGGAGGGAGCCTATGGCTACACCTTC.

V gene TRBV30 combines with J gene TRBJ2-5; TRBD1 aligns across 9 bases. The DNA end favors TRBJ2-7, so the J call may be wrong. The V gene's germline CDR1 is GTSNPN and CDR2 SVGIG (reference sequence). The CDR3 has 14 amino acids. The CDR3 sequence: CAWSVRGQGYEQYF. For the CDR3, the DNA is TGTGCCTGGAGTGTACGGGGACAGGGCTACGAGCAGTACTTC.

The chain carries TRBV18 and TRBJ2-5; 7 bases are shared with TRBD2. The J segment lost 5 bases and the V segment lost 0 bases, leaving 6 bases of the junction unmatched. There are 15 residues in the CDR3. CDR1 is KGHSH and CDR2 is LQKENI in the germline V gene. Here the CDR3 reads CASSPPSGAGETQYF. DNA for the CDR3: TGTGCCAGCTCACCACCCTCGGGAGCGGGGGAGACCCAGTACTTC.

This sequence joins TRBV7-8 and TRBJ2-7, with 11 bases that match TRBD2. After removal of 2 bases from V and 2 bases from J, the junction contained 2 bases not matched to a gene. The length of the CDR3 is 15 residues. The germline CDR1 and CDR2 sequences are SGHVS and FQNEAQ. The CDR3 region is CASSLRLAGTYEQYV. Written as DNA, the CDR3 is TGTGCCAGCAGCTTACGACTAGCGGGGACCTACGAGCAGTACGTC.

The chain employs TRBV29-1 and TRBJ1-1; D may be TRBD1 (5 bases). The CDR3 is 12 amino acids. CDR1 and CDR2 (germline): SQVTM, ANQGSEA. The V gene lost 0 bases and the J gene lost 8 bases, with 10 bases spanning the gap. CDR3 sequence reads: CSVEDRAGEAFF. CDR3 bases: TGCAGCGTTGAAGATCGGGCAGGGGAAGCTTTCTTT.

This clone was observed a single time. This CDR3 is CASSLGRGEYEQYF. The CDR3 DNA is TGTGCCAGCAGCTTAGGGCGGGGCGAATACGAGCAGTACTTC. V usage is TRBV7-2 and J usage is TRBJ2-7; D is perhaps TRBD2 (6 bases). CDR1 is SGHTA, CDR2 FQGNSA, per germline. V lost 1 base and J 4 bases, leaving 11 bases between the germline ends. CDR3 size: 14 residues. Supplemented by reference TRBV7-2 and TRBJ2-7, the full variable domain reads GAGVSQSPSNKVTEKGKDVELRCDPISGHTALYWYRQSLGQGLEFLIYFQGNSAPDKSGLPSDRFSAERTGGSVSTLTIQRTQQEDSAVYLCASSLGRGEYEQYFGPGTRLTVT.